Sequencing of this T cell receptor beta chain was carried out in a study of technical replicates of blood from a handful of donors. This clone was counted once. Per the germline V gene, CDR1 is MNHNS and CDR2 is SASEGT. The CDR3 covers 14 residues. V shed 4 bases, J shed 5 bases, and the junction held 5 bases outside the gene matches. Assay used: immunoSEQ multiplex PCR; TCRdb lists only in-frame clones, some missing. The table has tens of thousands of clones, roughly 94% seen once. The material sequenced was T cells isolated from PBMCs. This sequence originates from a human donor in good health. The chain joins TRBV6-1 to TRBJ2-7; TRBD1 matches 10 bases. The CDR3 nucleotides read TGTGCCAGCAGTGGACAGGGGGCGGTAAACGAGCAGTACTTC. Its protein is CASSGQGAVNEQYF.